This is a list of T cell receptor beta chains from one sample in a study of Ad26.COV2.S vaccination and SARS-CoV-2 variants. The method was immunoSEQ multiplex PCR; TCRdb's version includes in-frame clones alone and lacks a portion of them. Among about 400,000 clones, around 82% were seen once, and the ten largest hold approximately 7%. The sequences come from peripheral blood, collected in a trial of Ad26.COV2.S vaccine versus placebo. These receptor sequences come from a person between 18 and 59 years old who received the Ad26.COV2.S COVID-19 vaccine or a placebo. Each CDR3 is given with its conserved first and last residue. The order of the fields is J gene, V gene, CDR3 protein.

TRBJ2-7 | TRBV12-3/TRBV12-4 | CASSPGGSEQYF
TRBJ1-2 | TRBV30 | CAWSTQSGGYTF
TRBJ1-1 | TRBV7-3 | CASSFSQNTEAFF
TRBJ2-7 | TRBV9 | CASSGTSNEQYF
TRBJ1-2 | TRBV7-2 | CASSLRITNGYTF
TRBJ1-6 | TRBV27 | CASSWEHSYNSPLHF
TRBJ2-3 | TRBV5-5 | CASSQATSGTDTQYF
TRBJ2-5 | TRBV29-1 | CSVVPWTSGRILGETQYF
TRBJ1-1 | TRBV20-1 | CTPGEREAFF
TRBJ1-6 | TRBV3-1/TRBV3-2 | CASSHRGQGSPLHF
TRBJ1-2 | TRBV5-1 | CASSLGSGYGSGYTF
TRBJ2-1 | TRBV20-1 | CSASRRGGVVEQFF
TRBJ2-5 | TRBV7-8 | CASSSGRRGGLETQYF
TRBJ2-5 | TRBV9 | CASSVGLAGGGVETQYF
TRBJ1-5 | TRBV2 | CASRDRNQPQHF
TRBJ1-4 | TRBV18 | CASSRSHGGNEKLFF
TRBJ1-2 | TRBV6-5 | CASGRQGGYTF
TRBJ2-2 | TRBV2 | CASIFQGVAGELFF
TRBJ1-2 | TRBV6-5 | CASSYSRLISGYTF
TRBJ2-6 | TRBV21-1 | CASSKGEREASCSGANVLTF
TRBJ1-5 | TRBV5-6 | CASSLGMGSFNQPQHF
TRBJ1-1 | TRBV30 | CACLFGPKSAFF
TRBJ2-2 | TRBV2 | CASKGTPGQVNTGELFF
TRBJ2-3 | TRBV27 | CASSWGGVTDTQYF
TRBJ2-6 | TRBV11-2 | CASSLVDRANVLTF
TRBJ2-1 | TRBV6-1 | CASSDRVEQFF
TRBJ1-1 | TRBV18 | CASSPKQGNTEAFF
TRBJ1-2 | TRBV7-9 | CASSPGDYGYTF
TRBJ1-1 | TRBV7-2 | CASSSTHRGRPEAFF
TRBJ1-2 | TRBV27 | CASSLWAGHYGYTF
TRBJ1-5 | TRBV5-1 | CASSLTGDSNQPQHF
TRBJ1-2 | TRBV11-2 | CASSSLGQYGYTF
TRBJ1-1 | TRBV6-5 | CASPPGWDNTEAFF
TRBJ1-5 | TRBV15 | CATSRSRGARQPQHF
TRBJ2-7 | TRBV7-9 | CASSLTAAGSSYEQYF
TRBJ2-3 | TRBV10-3 | CAISAVTGGGTDTQYF
TRBJ2-6 | TRBV30 | CAWAVGGANVLTF
TRBJ2-3 | TRBV2 | CASSPLSTDTQYF
TRBJ1-1 | TRBV9 | CASSVDSRTEAFF
TRBJ1-2 | TRBV27 | CASSRTGSYGYTF
TRBJ2-2 | TRBV3-1/TRBV3-2 | CASSQGPVVRTGELFF
TRBJ1-2 | TRBV3-1/TRBV3-2 | CASSQDTYGYTF
TRBJ2-5 | TRBV7-9 | CASSFISGTQYF
TRBJ2-1 | TRBV24-1 | CATSEPREGDNEQFF
TRBJ1-3 | TRBV7-9 | CASRVDGSGNTIYF
TRBJ2-1 | TRBV9 | CASSPKGAAALYEQFF
TRBJ2-5 | TRBV3-1/TRBV3-2 | CASSQLAQGPTQETQYF
TRBJ1-3 | TRBV6-5 | CACSTAISGNTIYF
TRBJ1-2 | TRBV5-6 | CASSLVGVGIYGYTF
TRBJ2-7 | TRBV7-2 | CASSLVFGTGFSYEQYF
TRBJ1-1 | TRBV4-1 | CASSQERGIAGNTEAFF
TRBJ2-5 | TRBV19 | CASSKDYDRETQYF
TRBJ1-1 | TRBV7-9 | CASAKGGTALGNTEAFF
TRBJ2-5 | TRBV30 | CAWSVQGGQETQYF
TRBJ1-3 | TRBV3-1/TRBV3-2 | CASSQRGNTIYF
TRBJ2-1 | TRBV7-3 | CASSLIGGSYNEQFF
TRBJ2-7 | TRBV9 | CASSARDSTYEQYF
TRBJ2-4 | TRBV6-2/TRBV6-3 | CASSGGPQLAKNIQYF
TRBJ2-3 | TRBV5-1 | CASSPDRGTDTQYF